The 21 T cell receptor beta chains reported below all come from one sample, sequenced in a study of T cells in Graves' hyperthyroidism and ophthalmopathy. What was amplified from RNA transcripts were TCR beta CDR3 regions. An initial round of RT-PCR targeting the TCR CDR3 relied on the HTBI primer set. Each CDR3 protein is one row after TCRdb ran MiXCR on the multiplex PCR reads. This sample has approximately 480,000 distinct CDR3 sequences, with around 20% found just once. The sample taken for sequencing was blood. The receptor set was obtained from a man between 18 and 35 years old with Graves' hyperthyroidism.

This clonotype was recorded at least ten times. The chain uses TRBV12-3 or TRBV12-4 and TRBJ2-4, with a weak D call TRBD2 (6 bases). Trimming removed 6 bases from V and 6 bases from J, with 12 bases in between. The CDR3 extends over 13 amino acids. The chain's CDR3 is CASSSTGVNIQYF. The CDR3 coding sequence is TGTGCCAGCAGCTCTACGGGGGTAAACATTCAGTACTTC.

This clonotype was detected only a few times. This chain connects TRBV5-1 to TRBJ2-5; 8 nucleotides line up with TRBD1. Germline assignment: CDR1 SGHRS and CDR2 YFSETQ. The CDR3 consists of 16 residues. V was pared by 4 bases and J by 1 base, with 9 bases of the junction left unmatched. Written as DNA, the CDR3 is TGCGCCAGCAGCCTTCTTACCAGGGGGCCCCAAGAGACCCAGTACTTC. It translates to CASSLLTRGPQETQYF.

This clonotype was found many times. This chain joins TRBV19 and TRBJ1-1; D ambiguous. The CDR3 runs 13 residues. Per germline, CDR1 LNHDA and CDR2 SQIVND (reference sequence). Trimming cost V 2 bases and J 12 bases, with 16 bases left between them. CDR3 loop: CASSILVHSRSFF. The DNA for the CDR3 is TGTGCCAGTAGTATACTCGTCCATTCTCGATCTTTCTTT.

This clonotype was seen ten or more times. The chain joins TRBV6-1 to TRBJ1-5; D is uncertain. CDR3 length equals 14 residues. Trimming took off 5 bases at V and 4 bases at J, with 12 bases between the two ends. Germline lookup yields CDR1 MNHNS and CDR2 SASEGT. The CDR3 DNA reads as TGTGCCAGCAGTCCAGGTTCGTTAAATCAGCCCCAGCATTTT. Its protein product is CASSPGSLNQPQHF.

The table lists this clonotype with many counts. The chain couples TRBV12-5 to TRBJ2-7; D is unclear. This CDR3 spans 13 amino acids. Germline lookup yields CDR1 LGHNT and CDR2 FRNRAP. The ends were cut back, 6 bases at V and 1 base at J, with 10 bases in the middle. In DNA, the CDR3 is TGTGCTAGTGGAGGAGAAGCTTCCTACGAGCAGTACTTC. Encoded protein: CASGGEASYEQYF.

This clonotype was counted at least ten times. The rearrangement links TRBV6-1 to TRBJ1-5, with 9 bases fitting TRBD1. Germline values: CDR1 MNHNS, CDR2 SASEGT. This CDR3 spans 16 amino acids. V dropped 5 bases and J dropped 7; count of bases not matched to a gene: 12. The CDR3 reads CASSTQLGQGPQPQHF. The CDR3 DNA is TGTGCCAGCAGTACACAACTCGGACAGGGGCCACAGCCCCAGCATTTT.

The CDR3 bases are TGTGCCAGCAGTTACTGGGACAGGGGGCCTCTACTGGCCGAAGAGACCCAGTACTTC. Its translation: CASSYWDRGPLLAEETQYF. The chain is built from TRBV6-2 or TRBV6-3 and TRBJ2-5; TRBD1 matches at 12 bases. Germline V lookup: CDR1 MNHEY, CDR2 SVGEGT. The CDR3 sequence is 19 residues long. Trimming removed 1 base from V and 3 bases from J; junction bases left unmatched: 12.

This clonotype was detected ten times or more. J is TRBJ1-2 and V is TRBV27; D is possibly TRBD1 (6 bases). V was clipped by 3 bases and J by 8 bases, with 19 bases between them. The length of the CDR3 is 15 residues. CDR1 is MNHEY, CDR2 SMNVEV, per germline (reference sequence). The chain's CDR3 is CASSFEGVSSGGYTF. Written as DNA, the CDR3 is TGTGCCAGCAGTTTTGAGGGGGTATCTTCGGGGGGCTACACCTTC.

This clonotype was counted many times. Its ends do not fully match the called genes, so a read error is possible. This chain uses TRBV7-7 with TRBJ1-5; the D is unclear. The germline V gene has CDR1 SSHAT and CDR2 FNYEAQ (reference sequence). CDR3 length: 17 amino acids. The CDR3 spells CASSLIKDFHYNQPQHF. The DNA of the CDR3 is TGTGCTAGCAGCTTAATTAAAGATTTCCATTACAATCAGCCCCAGCATTTT.

This clonotype has a count of ten or more. The rearrangement uses TRBV6-2 or TRBV6-3 and TRBJ2-5, with TRBD2 matching 7 bases. Per germline, CDR1 MNHEY and CDR2 SVGEGT. V dropped 6 bases and J dropped 4; count of bases not matched to a gene: 11. The CDR3 runs 15 residues. The CDR3 region is CASRIPRLAGETQYF. CDR3 coding DNA: TGTGCCAGCAGAATCCCTAGACTAGCTGGAGAGACCCAGTACTTC.

V and J are TRBV7-8 and TRBJ1-1; 9 bases are a match to TRBD1. CDR3 size: 15 residues. V was pared by 4 bases and J by 4 bases, with 7 bases of the junction left unmatched. Germline loops: CDR1 SGHVS, CDR2 FQNEAQ. The CDR3 spells CASSSETGGRTEAFF. The DNA of the CDR3 is TGTGCCAGCAGCTCAGAGACAGGGGGTCGCACTGAAGCTTTCTTT.

This clonotype was seen at least ten times. The chain uses TRBV12-3 or TRBV12-4 and TRBJ1-1; 10 nucleotides agree with TRBD1. V lost 4 bases, J lost 7 bases, and 3 bases stayed unmatched. This CDR3 is built from 13 residues. The CDR3, as DNA: TGTGCCAGCAGTTATGGGACAGGGGATGAAGCTTTCTTT. It yields the protein CASSYGTGDEAFF.

This clonotype has a handful of counts. CDR3 sequence reads: CASRGTSGGAQTQYF. The CDR3 region has the DNA TGCGCCAGCCGCGGGACTAGCGGGGGGGCGCAGACCCAGTACTTC. V is TRBV5-1 and J is TRBJ2-5; 16 nucleotides agree with TRBD2. With 7 bases clipped from V and 6 bases from J, the junction kept 6 bases outside the gene matches. From germline, CDR1 is SGHRS and CDR2 YFSETQ. The CDR3 length is 15 residues.

This sequence joins TRBV6-1 and TRBJ1-5; D is perhaps TRBD1 (6 bases). The CDR3 totals 15 residues. Trimming stripped 6 bases from V and 1 base from J, with 13 bases between. The germline gives CDR1 MNHNS, CDR2 SASEGT. The CDR3 here is CASRQQGPSNQPQHF. CDR3 coding DNA: TGTGCCAGCAGACAACAGGGTCCGAGCAATCAGCCCCAGCATTTT.

This CDR3 is CASSTTSGLLGGYTF. In nucleotides, the CDR3 is TGTGCCAGCAGTACCACCTCAGGGCTTCTCGGGGGCTACACCTTC. V is TRBV7-2 and J is TRBJ1-2; TRBD1 might be the D (5 bases). This CDR3 comprises 15 residues. V dropped 6 bases and J dropped 8 bases, with 22 bases sitting between them. The germline gives CDR1 SGHTA, CDR2 FQGNSA.

The sample holds many counts of this clonotype. The CDR3 DNA follows: TGTGCCAGCAGTTTATGGTCTAGCGGGGGGATCTACGAGCAGTACTTC. Amino acids: CASSLWSSGGIYEQYF. The V gene is TRBV28, the J gene TRBJ2-7; TRBD2 matches at 11 bases. This CDR3 is 16 amino acids long. Germline CDR1 MDHEN, CDR2 SYDVKM. V gave up 0 bases and J gave up 3 bases; unmatched junction bases: 4.

This clonotype was found many times. V gene TRBV10-3 combines with J gene TRBJ2-2; 9 bases align to TRBD2. CDR1 is ENHRY, CDR2 SYGVKD, per germline. The V and J ends lost 3 bases and 1 base, in that order; junction bases with no gene match: 6. The CDR3 covers 17 residues. The CDR3 DNA sequence: TGTGCCATCAGTGATCCCGCGGGGGGGGTGAACACCGGGGAGCTGTTTTTT. Translating gives CAISDPAGGVNTGELFF.

This chain links TRBV11-1 with TRBJ1-2; 10 bases map to TRBD1. CDR3 length: 16 residues. Unmatched junction bases numbered 2, after V lost 1 base and J lost 0 bases. Germline values: CDR1 SGHAT, CDR2 FQDESV (reference sequence). For the CDR3, the DNA is TGTGCCAGCAGCTTAGAGGGGACAGGGGCTAACTATGGCTACACCTTC. Its translation: CASSLEGTGANYGYTF.

This clonotype was seen many times. In DNA, the CDR3 is TGTGCCTGGAGTGTGGCGGGGTTCACCTACGAGCAGTACTTC. It translates to CAWSVAGFTYEQYF. The chain is built from TRBV30 and TRBJ2-7; D is possibly TRBD2 (6 bases). CDR3 length: 14 amino acids. Germline loops: CDR1 GTSNPN, CDR2 SVGIG (reference sequence). The ends were cut back, 0 bases at V and 2 bases at J, with 11 bases in the middle.

This clonotype was detected many times. CDR3 in amino acids: CASSYRDRGFYGYTF. Here the CDR3 DNA reads TGTGCCAGCAGTTATAGGGACAGGGGATTCTATGGCTACACCTTC. V usage is TRBV6-5 and J usage is TRBJ1-2; 10 bases match TRBD1. Germline V gene lookup returns CDR1 MNHEY and CDR2 SVGAGI. This CDR3 contains 15 residues. V gave up 3 bases and J gave up 4 bases; unmatched junction bases: 5.

This clonotype was seen many times. CDR3 protein: CASKWGGDYEQYF. The CDR3 DNA follows: TGTGCCAGCAAGTGGGGGGGGGACTACGAGCAGTACTTC. The chain combines TRBV28 with TRBJ2-7; 7 bases line up with TRBD2. Germline trimming cut 7 bases from V and 3 bases from J; bases unmatched to any gene: 6. This CDR3 has 13 amino acids. The germline CDR1 and CDR2 sequences are MDHEN and SYDVKM. The variable domain in full, completed from reference TRBV28 and TRBJ2-7, reads DVKVTQSSRYLVKRTGEKVFLECVQDMDHENMFWYRQDPGLGLRLIYFSYDVKMKEKGDIPEGYSVSREKKERFSLILESASTNQTSMYLCASKWGGDYEQYFGPGTRLTVT.